Listed here is a single TCR beta chain. The antigen remains undetermined. The source of the sample is a study of cytomegalovirus exposure and HLA in healthy donors. Study-wide context: An earlier analysis identified approximately 110 million unique TCR beta sequences in about 179 million T cells.

General study points: There were some V segments, including TRBV6-2 and TRBV6-3, excluded as indistinguishable. In a later analysis, TCR beta V- and J-gene trimming showed a link to a missense DCLRE1C variant. What a later analysis showed was that several of the most significant clusters appeared linked to common viral pathogens.

The CDR3 extends over 13 amino acids. Per germline, CDR1 SGHRS and CDR2 YFSETQ. The V and J ends lost 4 bases and 7 bases respectively, with 14 bases between them. 60 Vbeta and 13 Jbeta primers were used in PCR. Assay used: immunoSEQ multiplex PCR; TCRdb lists only in-frame clones, some missing. The table shows about 130,000 clones, with about 77% occurring only once. This chain links TRBV5-1 with TRBJ2-5; possibly TRBD2 for D (6 bases). This TCR was sampled from a man aged 50-60 years in good health and CMV-seronegative. The material sequenced was PBMCs. The CDR3 is CASSRDLEGTQYF. CDR3 nucleotides: TGCGCCAGCAGCCGGGACCTGGAGGGGACCCAGTACTTC.